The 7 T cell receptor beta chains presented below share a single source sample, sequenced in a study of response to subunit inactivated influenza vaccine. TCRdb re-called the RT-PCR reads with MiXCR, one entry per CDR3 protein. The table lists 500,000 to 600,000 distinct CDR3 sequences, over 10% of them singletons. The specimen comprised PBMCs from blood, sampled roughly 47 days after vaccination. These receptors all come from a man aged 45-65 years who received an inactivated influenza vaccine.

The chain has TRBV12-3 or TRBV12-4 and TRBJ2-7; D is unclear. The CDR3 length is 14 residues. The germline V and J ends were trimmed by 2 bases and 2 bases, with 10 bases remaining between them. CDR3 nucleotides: TGTGCCAGCAGTTTACGGGCGATGACCTACGAGCAGTACTTC. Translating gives CASSLRAMTYEQYF.

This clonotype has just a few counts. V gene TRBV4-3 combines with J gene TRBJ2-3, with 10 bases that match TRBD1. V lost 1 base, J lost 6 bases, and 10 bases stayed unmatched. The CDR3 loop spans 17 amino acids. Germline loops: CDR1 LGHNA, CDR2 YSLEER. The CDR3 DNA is TGCGCCAGCAGCCAAGGGCTCCGGGACAGGGGAAGGGATACGCAGTATTTT. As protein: CASSQGLRDRGRDTQYF.

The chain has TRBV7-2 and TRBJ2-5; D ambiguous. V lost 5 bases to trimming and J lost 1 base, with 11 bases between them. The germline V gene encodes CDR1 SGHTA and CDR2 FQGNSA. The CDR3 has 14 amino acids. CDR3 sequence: CASSPGGIQETQYF. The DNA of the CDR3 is TGTGCCAGCAGCCCCGGTGGAATCCAAGAGACCCAGTACTTC.

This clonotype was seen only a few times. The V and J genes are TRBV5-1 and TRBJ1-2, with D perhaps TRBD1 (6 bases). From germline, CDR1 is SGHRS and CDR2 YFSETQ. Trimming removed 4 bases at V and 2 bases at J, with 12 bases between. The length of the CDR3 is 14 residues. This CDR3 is CASSNQGLNYGYTF. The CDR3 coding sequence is TGCGCCAGCAGCAACCAGGGGCTAAACTATGGCTACACCTTC.

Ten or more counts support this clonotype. In DNA, the CDR3 is TGCAGCGCCGAGACAGGAATGAACACTGAAGCTTTCTTT. This codes for CSAETGMNTEAFF. The genes are TRBV29-1 and TRBJ1-1, with TRBD1 as a possible D gene (6 bases). This CDR3 has 13 amino acids. V shed 7 bases and J shed 0 bases, with 12 bases lying between them. CDR1 is SQVTM, CDR2 ANQGSEA, per germline.

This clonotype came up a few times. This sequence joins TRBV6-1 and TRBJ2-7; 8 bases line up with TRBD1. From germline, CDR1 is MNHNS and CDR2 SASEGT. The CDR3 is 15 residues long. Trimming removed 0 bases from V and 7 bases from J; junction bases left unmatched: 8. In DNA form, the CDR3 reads TGTGCCAGCAGTGAAGCTGGCAGGGGGCTTATTGAGCAGTACTTC. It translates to CASSEAGRGLIEQYF.

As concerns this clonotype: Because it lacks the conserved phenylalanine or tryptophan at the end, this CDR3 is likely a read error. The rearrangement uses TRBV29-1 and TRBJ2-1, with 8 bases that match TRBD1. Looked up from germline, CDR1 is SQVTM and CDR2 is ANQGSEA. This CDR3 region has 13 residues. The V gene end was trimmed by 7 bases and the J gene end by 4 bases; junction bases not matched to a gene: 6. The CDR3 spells CSGTDREYNEQFL. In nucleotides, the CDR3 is TGCAGCGGGACGGACAGGGAATACAATGAGCAGTTCCTC.